A selection of T cell receptor beta chains follows, all from one sample in a study of T cell changes during pregnancy in multiple sclerosis. Produced via immunoSEQ multiplex PCR; TCRdb's table is partial and in-frame only. The data show around 62,000 clones, about nine tenths seen once. The source was peripheral blood, collected in the third trimester of pregnancy. These receptors originate from a female donor with multiple sclerosis, enrolled in a pregnancy study. CDR3s include the opening cysteine and the closing phenylalanine or tryptophan. A D gene is named only where the DNA matches it firmly. Part of the rows lack a size; the others show once, few, many or a class for expanded clones.

clone size,D gene,J gene,CDR3 length,V gene,CDR3 DNA,CDR3 protein
.,.,TRBJ1-2,14,TRBV6-1,TGTGCCAGCAGTGAACCAGGCCTCGTCTATGGCTACACCTTC,CASSEPGLVYGYTF
.,TRBD1,TRBJ2-3,15,TRBV30,TGTGCCTGGAGTTCAGGACAGGGAAGCACAGATACGCAGTATTTT,CAWSSGQGSTDTQYF
.,.,TRBJ1-1,11,TRBV20-1,TGCAGTGCTAGAGGGGCCAGAGAAGCTTTCTTT,CSARGAREAFF
.,TRBD1,TRBJ1-1,15,TRBV19,TGTGCCAGTCAGTTTGGGGACAGGGGTAGGCCTGAAGCTTTCTTT,CASQFGDRGRPEAFF
.,.,TRBJ1-1,14,TRBV7-9,TGTGCCAGCAGCTTAACGCAGGGGCCAACTGAAGCTTTCTTT,CASSLTQGPTEAFF
once,TRBD1,TRBJ1-6,14,TRBV6-5,TGTGCCAGCACCCTACGACAGGGTAATTCACCCCTCCACTTT,CASTLRQGNSPLHF
once,TRBD2,TRBJ2-2,17,TRBV11-2,TGTGCCAGCAGCCTTGGGGCAGCGGGGGGCCACTCCGGGGAGCTGTTTTTT,CASSLGAAGGHSGELFF
.,TRBD1,TRBJ1-2,14,TRBV30,TGTGCCTGGTTTAAACAGGGGCGAAACTATGGCTACACCTTC,CAWFKQGRNYGYTF
.,.,TRBJ1-2,12,TRBV29-1,TGCAGCGTTTCCCCGGACAGTCTTGGCTACACCTTC,CSVSPDSLGYTF
.,.,TRBJ2-5,15,TRBV7-6,TGTGCCAGCAGCTTTAGTGGGAGTTACCAAGAGACCCAGTACTTC,CASSFSGSYQETQYF
.,.,TRBJ1-5,13,TRBV7-2,TGTGCCAGCAGCTTTGGTCCGGGTCAGCCCCAGCATTTT,CASSFGPGQPQHF
.,.,TRBJ2-1,16,TRBV19,TGTGCCAGTAGTATAGATCCCAGGTATTCCTACAATGAGCAGTTCTTC,CASSIDPRYSYNEQFF
.,.,TRBJ2-7,15,TRBV27,TGTGCCAGCAGTCCCTCACAGGCGCCTTCCTACGAGCAGTACTTC,CASSPSQAPSYEQYF
.,TRBD2,TRBJ2-1,17,TRBV2,TGTGCCAGCGAGGGAACCGGGACTAGATCGTCCTACAATGAGCAGTTCTTC,CASEGTGTRSSYNEQFF